These T cell receptor beta chains were read from a single sample in a study of shared clonotypes between healthy human individuals. Clones were sequenced by immunoSEQ multiplex PCR, and TCRdb holds only the in-frame ones, with some missing. The sample yields approximately 1,000,000 clones, about 84% seen once. What was sequenced was memory CD4+ T cells from PBMCs. The receptors were sampled from a man between 18 and 29 years old in good health. Some clones in this sample may be carry-over from other donors' samples. Both conserved end residues are part of each CDR3. D genes are given only for firm matches. Clone size is shown for a subset of rows, as once, few, many or a class of expanded clone.

V: TRBV2; J: TRBJ1-3; D: TRBD1; size: NA; CDR3: CASSTWTGALSGNTIYF; DNA: TGTGCCAGCTCAACCTGGACAGGGGCCCTCTCTGGAAACACCATATATTTT
V: TRBV6-6; J: TRBJ1-4; D: NA; size: NA; CDR3: CASTGQINEKLFF; DNA: TGTGCCAGCACAGGACAGATTAATGAAAAACTGTTTTTT
V: TRBV28; J: TRBJ2-5; D: TRBD2; size: NA; CDR3: CASSPGLAGGRETQYF; DNA: TGTGCCAGCAGCCCCGGACTAGCGGGAGGTAGGGAGACCCAGTACTTC
V: TRBV7-2; J: TRBJ2-5; D: TRBD2; size: NA; CDR3: CASSPPGLAGGETQYF; DNA: TGTGCCAGCAGCCCCCCAGGACTAGCGGGAGGAGAGACCCAGTACTTC
V: TRBV6-1; J: TRBJ1-2; D: NA; size: few; CDR3: CASMANYGYTF; DNA: TGTGCCTCCATGGCTAACTATGGCTACACCTTC
V: TRBV5-4; J: TRBJ2-3; D: NA; size: NA; CDR3: CASSLGGPSDTDTQYF; DNA: TGTGCCAGCAGCTTGGGGGGGCCTAGCGACACAGATACGCAGTATTTT
V: TRBV10-1; J: TRBJ2-5; D: NA; size: NA; CDR3: CASSEPGGTQYF; DNA: TGCGCCAGCAGTGAACCGGGCGGGACCCAGTACTTC
V: TRBV5-1; J: TRBJ2-5; D: TRBD2; size: NA; CDR3: CASSYALGLAGAQETQYF; DNA: TGCGCCAGCAGCTACGCCCTGGGACTAGCGGGTGCACAAGAGACCCAGTACTTC
V: TRBV9; J: TRBJ2-7; D: NA; size: NA; CDR3: CASSVEVGGYEQYF; DNA: TGTGCCAGCAGCGTAGAGGTAGGGGGCTACGAGCAGTACTTC
V: TRBV6-5; J: TRBJ2-7; D: NA; size: NA; CDR3: CASSYSGKTSYEQYF; DNA: TGTGCCAGCAGTTACTCTGGCAAAACCTCCTACGAGCAGTACTTC
V: TRBV28; J: TRBJ2-3; D: TRBD2; size: NA; CDR3: CASRTTSGATDTQYF; DNA: TGTGCCAGCAGAACGACTAGCGGAGCCACAGATACGCAGTATTTT
V: TRBV2; J: TRBJ2-2; D: NA; size: NA; CDR3: CASKWEAVTGELFF; DNA: TGTGCCAGCAAGTGGGAGGCAGTCACCGGGGAGCTGTTTTTT
V: TRBV2; J: TRBJ2-2; D: TRBD2; size: once; CDR3: CASSRSGGPGGELFF; DNA: TGTGCCAGCAGTAGGTCGGGAGGGCCCGGCGGGGAGCTGTTTTTT
V: TRBV6-6; J: TRBJ2-7; D: NA; size: NA; CDR3: CASSSGHYYEQYF; DNA: TGTGCCAGCAGTTCGGGGCATTACTACGAGCAGTACTTC
V: TRBV7-6; J: TRBJ1-1; D: NA; size: NA; CDR3: CASSLYQGSAEAFF; DNA: TGTGCCAGCAGCTTATACCAGGGTAGTGCTGAAGCTTTCTTT
V: TRBV5-1; J: TRBJ2-5; D: NA; size: NA; CDR3: CASSLVGGRETQYF; DNA: TGCGCCAGCAGCTTGGTTGGGGGCCGAGAGACCCAGTACTTC
V: TRBV2; J: TRBJ1-6; D: NA; size: few; CDR3: CASRGTGSDSPLHF; DNA: TGTGCCAGCAGAGGGACGGGGTCAGATTCACCCCTCCACTTT
V: TRBV6-1; J: TRBJ2-7; D: NA; size: NA; CDR3: CASSVAAGYEQYF; DNA: TGTGCCAGCAGTGTAGCGGCAGGCTACGAGCAGTACTTC
V: TRBV6-5; J: TRBJ1-5; D: TRBD1; size: NA; CDR3: CASRTGQGSNQPQHF; DNA: TGTGCCAGCAGGACGGGACAGGGGAGCAATCAGCCCCAGCATTTT
V: TRBV7-3; J: TRBJ2-3; D: TRBD2; size: NA; CDR3: CASSLTPGASGMGNTQYF; DNA: TGTGCCAGCAGCTTAACCCCGGGGGCTAGCGGGATGGGGAATACGCAGTATTTT
V: TRBV27; J: TRBJ2-7; D: TRBD2; size: few; CDR3: CASRHRGSTGEQYF; DNA: TGTGCCAGCAGGCATCGCGGGAGTACCGGGGAGCAGTACTTC
V: TRBV5-1; J: TRBJ2-7; D: NA; size: NA; CDR3: CASSLAGAGWEQYF; DNA: TGCGCCAGCAGCTTGGCCGGAGCCGGATGGGAGCAGTACTTC
V: TRBV4-2; J: TRBJ1-2; D: NA; size: NA; CDR3: CASSQVQISGGYYGYTF; DNA: TGTGCCAGCAGCCAAGTCCAAATTTCGGGAGGTTACTATGGCTACACCTTC
V: TRBV9; J: TRBJ2-2; D: NA; size: NA; CDR3: CASSVFTGELFF; DNA: TGTGCCAGCAGCGTATTCACCGGGGAGCTGTTTTTT
V: TRBV6-1; J: TRBJ1-2; D: NA; size: NA; CDR3: CASRGHLAVGVGYTF; DNA: TGTGCCAGCAGGGGACACTTGGCGGTCGGAGTCGGCTACACCTTC
V: TRBV5-1; J: TRBJ2-7; D: NA; size: NA; CDR3: CASSLGVGQTYEQYF; DNA: TGCGCCAGCAGCTTGGGTGTAGGACAGACCTACGAGCAGTACTTC
V: TRBV7-9; J: TRBJ2-4; D: NA; size: NA; CDR3: CASSLAGGGIQYF; DNA: TGTGCCAGCAGCTTAGCGGGAGGTGGCATTCAGTACTTC
V: TRBV6-5; J: TRBJ1-2; D: NA; size: NA; CDR3: CASRPGLNYGYTF; DNA: TGTGCCAGCAGGCCCGGACTGAACTATGGCTACACCTTC